These 15 T cell receptor beta chains came from one sample sequenced in a study of CD8+CD57+ T cells in acquired aplastic anemia. The study profiled TCR beta VDJ and CDR3 using genomic DNA as template. MiXCR was run by TCRdb on the reads, yielding one entry per CDR3 protein. The repertoire holds roughly 170,000 distinct CDR3 sequences, with less than 50% as singletons. The patients chosen for sequencing had shown expansion of CD8+CD57+ cells (detected by flow cytometry). Sample: sorted CD4+, CD8+, or CD8+CD57+ T cells (not recorded which) from PBMCs. These TCRs come from a human donor with aplastic anemia.

The chain recombines TRBV7-3 with TRBJ2-1, with a weak D call TRBD2 (6 bases). From germline, CDR1 is SGHTA and CDR2 FQGTGA. V was pared by 1 base and J by 9 bases, with 10 bases between. The CDR3 totals 13 residues. The CDR3 protein is CASSLNGGGEQFF. In nucleotides, the CDR3 is TGTGCCAGCAGCTTAAATGGGGGAGGTGAGCAGTTCTTC. The complete variable domain, with remaining parts taken from reference TRBV7-3 and TRBJ2-1, reads GAGVSQTPSNKVTEKGKYVELRCDPISGHTALYWYRQSLGQGPEFLIYFQGTGAADDSGLPNDRFFAVRPEGSVSTLKIQRTERGDSAVYLCASSLNGGGEQFFGPGTRLTVL.

This clonotype was seen a few times. This clone may be a read error of a much larger clone one base away. The rearrangement uses TRBV5-1 and TRBJ1-3; no clear D gene. Germline CDR1 SGHRS, CDR2 YFSETQ. The CDR3 is made up of 14 amino acids. CDR3 sequence reads: CASSSTASGNTVYF. The CDR3 DNA reads as TGCGCCAGCAGCTCGACCGCTTCTGGAAACACCGTATATTTT.

The chain couples TRBV29-1 to TRBJ1-1; D unresolved. The CDR3 covers 14 residues. Germline V gives CDR1 SQVTM, CDR2 ANQGSEA. V was clipped by 5 bases and J by 0 bases, with 13 bases between them. CDR3 amino acids: CSVRKSNMNTEAFF. Here the CDR3 DNA reads TGCAGCGTTCGGAAATCCAATATGAACACTGAAGCTTTCTTT.

The rearrangement uses TRBV25-1 and TRBJ1-1; D is unclear. Trimming removed 4 bases from V and 2 bases from J, with 17 bases in between. This CDR3 region has 16 residues. Germline V gene data show CDR1 as MGHDK and CDR2 as SYGVNS. CDR3: CASSGPAPKRNTEAFF. CDR3 nucleotides: TGTGCCAGCAGTGGTCCCGCCCCCAAGAGAAACACTGAAGCTTTCTTT.

The chain joins TRBV18 to TRBJ1-1; weak D call: TRBD1 (5 bases). The CDR3 has 15 residues. CDR1 and CDR2 (germline): KGHSH, LQKENI. V was clipped by 4 bases and J by 0 bases, with 12 bases between them. CDR3 DNA: TGTGCCAGCTCACTGGCCACGGACATGAACACTGAAGCTTTCTTT. Residues: CASSLATDMNTEAFF.

The V call is TRBV12-5, the J call TRBJ2-2; D is perhaps TRBD1 (5 bases). Germline assignment: CDR1 LGHNT and CDR2 FRNRAP. V was pared by 7 bases and J by 5 bases, with 17 bases between. There are 15 residues in the CDR3. The CDR3 protein is CASAFPIGETGELFF. Written as DNA, the CDR3 is TGTGCTAGTGCCTTTCCCATAGGGGAAACCGGGGAGCTGTTTTTT.

A note on this clonotype: Mismatch with germline at one junction end may stem from a read error. V gene TRBV7-9 combines with J gene TRBJ1-1; 7 bases are shared with TRBD1. This CDR3 has 13 amino acids. Germline loops: CDR1 SEHNR, CDR2 FQNEAQ (reference sequence). This chain's CDR3 is CTSSPYRGTEAFF. The CDR3 bases are TGTACCAGCAGCCCATACAGGGGCACTGAAGCTTTCTTT.

Only a few counts were recorded for this clonotype. The CDR3: CASSLARTATMFGQFF. In DNA, the CDR3 is TGCGCCAGCAGCTTGGCGCGAACCGCCACAATGTTTGGGCAGTTCTTC. The chain carries TRBV5-1 and TRBJ2-1; D is undetermined. The CDR3 has 16 residues. Trimming removed 0 bases at V and 12 bases at J, with 22 bases between. CDR1 and CDR2 (germline): SGHRS, YFSETQ. Based on the CDR3 plus reference TRBV5-1 and TRBJ2-1, the full variable domain is KAGVTQTPRYLIKTRGQQVTLSCSPISGHRSVSWYQQTPGQGLQFLFEYFSETQRNKGNFPGRFSGRQFSNSRSEMNVSTLELGDSALYLCASSLARTATMFGQFFGPGTRLTVL.

The chain carries TRBV20-1 and TRBJ2-7; D is uncertain. The V gene lost 3 bases and the J gene lost 0 bases, with 6 bases spanning the gap. Looked up from germline, CDR1 is DFQATT and CDR2 is SNEGSKA (reference sequence). The CDR3 is 12 residues long. The CDR3 nucleotides are TGCAGTGCTAGGGGCAGCTCCTACGAGCAGTACTTC. Its protein product is CSARGSSYEQYF.

This clonotype came up many times. V and J are TRBV5-8 and TRBJ1-2; D might be TRBD1 (6 bases). Trimming shortened V by 7 bases and J by 2 bases, and 12 bases separated the two germline ends. The germline V gene has CDR1 SGHTS and CDR2 YDEGEE. The CDR3 is 13 residues long. The DNA for the CDR3 is TGTGCCAGCGGCACAGGGTCCAACTATGGCTACACCTTC. Encoded protein: CASGTGSNYGYTF.

This rearrangement joins TRBV11-2 to TRBJ2-3; TRBD2 matches 10 bases. Trimming removed 6 bases from V and 4 bases from J; junction bases left unmatched: 7. The CDR3 has 15 residues. Germline CDR1 SGHAT, CDR2 FQNNGV. The CDR3 DNA reads as TGTGCCAGCAGGGCCGGGACTAGCGCTTCAGATACGCAGTATTTT. Protein product: CASRAGTSASDTQYF.

On this clonotype: Just one base apart from a much larger clone, this may be a read error. This chain links TRBV5-4 with TRBJ2-1, with a possible D match to TRBD1 (6 bases). Germline V CDR1 and CDR2: SGHNT, YYREEE (reference sequence). This CDR3 contains 13 residues. The CDR3 here is CASSLQGGNEQSF. For the CDR3, the DNA is TGTGCCAGCAGCTTACAGGGTGGGAATGAGCAGTCCTTC.

The sample holds a few counts of this clonotype. The rearrangement joins TRBV7-2 to TRBJ2-7, with D unresolved. The length of the CDR3 is 11 residues. CDR1 is SGHTA, CDR2 FQGNSA, per germline. V lost 2 bases to trimming and J lost 3 bases, with 2 bases between them. CDR3 in amino acids: CASSLYYEQYF. For the CDR3, the DNA is TGTGCCAGCAGCTTATACTACGAGCAGTACTTC.

The genes are TRBV13 and TRBJ1-5, with TRBD1 identical over 7 bases. Trimming took 6 bases from V and 4 from J; bases not matched to a gene: 12. The CDR3 covers 16 residues. Germline V gene sequence: CDR1 PRHDT, CDR2 FYEKMQ (reference sequence). The CDR3 here is CASSELDRVGNQPQHF. CDR3 nucleotides: TGTGCCAGCAGTGAGCTCGACAGGGTTGGGAATCAGCCCCAGCATTTT. The whole variable domain, filled in from reference TRBV13 and TRBJ1-5, reads AAGVIQSPRHLIKEKRETATLKCYPIPRHDTVYWYQQGPGQDPQFLISFYEKMQSDKGSIPDRFSAQQFSDYHSELNMSSLELGDSALYFCASSELDRVGNQPQHFGDGTRLSIL.

This clonotype has a handful of counts. The chain couples TRBV3-1 to TRBJ2-3; 7 bases are shared with TRBD1. V dropped 1 base and J dropped 5; count of bases not matched to a gene: 6. The CDR3 has 15 residues. From germline, CDR1 is LGHDT and CDR2 YNNKEL (reference sequence). The CDR3 DNA follows: TGTGCCAGCAGCCAAGCAGACAGGGATGGAGATACGCAGTATTTT. This translates into CASSQADRDGDTQYF.